This T cell receptor (beta chain) is from a study of blood T cells in healthy people across ages. This clonotype was observed a few times. Its target is unknown. Regarding the study as a whole: The CMV status of each donor remained undetermined, and this could have confounded shifts in expanded clonotypes. Age brought a roughly linear fall in TCR beta diversity measured per million T cells.

The CDR3 is 16 residues long. V shed 7 bases and J 2 bases; nucleotides not matched to a gene: 11. The germline V gene has CDR1 SGHVS and CDR2 FQNEAQ. Alongside a J-beta primer mix, a sample-barcoded 5' primer served in a second PCR lasting 7 to 11 cycles. One entry per CDR3 protein results from TCRdb running MiXCR on the 5' RACE reads. This sample carries approximately 690,000 distinct CDR3 sequences, around 38% of them seen once, and the ten largest clones take approximately 31%. The genes are TRBV7-8 and TRBJ2-7, with 10 bases matching TRBD1. Sequencing used blood. The receptor comes from a man older than 75 in good health. As DNA, the CDR3 is TGTGCCAGCATGCTTAGGGGGACAGGGGTCCCCTACGAGCAGTACTTC. This sequence encodes CASMLRGTGVPYEQYF. The entire variable domain, with the rest obtained from reference TRBV7-8 and TRBJ2-7, is as follows: GAGVSQSPRYKVAKRGQDVALRCDPISGHVSLFWYQQALGQGPEFLTYFQNEAQLDKSGLPSDRFFAERPEGSVSTLKIQRTQQEDSAVYLCASMLRGTGVPYEQYFGPGTRLTVT.